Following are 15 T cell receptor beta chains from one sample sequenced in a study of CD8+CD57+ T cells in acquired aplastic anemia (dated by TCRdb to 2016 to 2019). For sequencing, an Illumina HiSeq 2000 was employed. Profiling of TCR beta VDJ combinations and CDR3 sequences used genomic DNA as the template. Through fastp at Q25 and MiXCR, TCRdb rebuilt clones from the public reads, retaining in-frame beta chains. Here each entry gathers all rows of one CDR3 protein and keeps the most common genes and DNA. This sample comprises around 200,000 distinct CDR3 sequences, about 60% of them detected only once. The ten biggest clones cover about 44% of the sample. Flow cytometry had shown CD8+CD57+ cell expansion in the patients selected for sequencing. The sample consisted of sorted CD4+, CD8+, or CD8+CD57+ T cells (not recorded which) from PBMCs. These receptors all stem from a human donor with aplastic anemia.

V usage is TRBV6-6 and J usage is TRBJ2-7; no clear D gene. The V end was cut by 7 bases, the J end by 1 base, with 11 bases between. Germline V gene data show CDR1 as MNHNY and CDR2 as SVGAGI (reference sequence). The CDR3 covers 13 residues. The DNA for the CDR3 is TGTGCCAGCATTTCGGCCGTATCCTACGAGCAGTACTTC. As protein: CASISAVSYEQYF.

CDR3 in amino acids: CASSHIGSAPRGRVWVDTIYF. In nucleotides, the CDR3 is TGTGCCAGCAGCCACATCGGCAGCGCGCCAAGGGGCAGGGTGTGGGTGGACACCATATATTTT. The V gene is TRBV14, the J gene TRBJ1-3; weak D call: TRBD1 (5 bases). Germline assignment: CDR1 SGHDN and CDR2 FVKESK. Trimming cost V 3 bases and J 8 bases, with 35 bases left between them. This CDR3 has 21 residues.

The CDR3 nucleotides read TGCAGTGCTAGGGGGGGGAGCTCCTATAATTCACCCCTCCACTTT. Translation gives CSARGGSSYNSPLHF. This chain connects TRBV20-1 to TRBJ1-6; weak D call: TRBD1 (5 bases). Germline assignment: CDR1 DFQATT and CDR2 SNEGSKA (reference sequence). V lost 3 bases and J lost 0, with 9 bases in between. CDR3 size: 15 residues.

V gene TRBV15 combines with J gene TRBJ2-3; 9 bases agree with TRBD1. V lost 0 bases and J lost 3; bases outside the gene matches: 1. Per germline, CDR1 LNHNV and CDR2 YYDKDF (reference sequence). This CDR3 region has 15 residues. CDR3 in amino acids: CATSRETGGTDTQYF. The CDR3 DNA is TGTGCCACCAGCAGAGAGACAGGGGGGACAGATACGCAGTATTTT.

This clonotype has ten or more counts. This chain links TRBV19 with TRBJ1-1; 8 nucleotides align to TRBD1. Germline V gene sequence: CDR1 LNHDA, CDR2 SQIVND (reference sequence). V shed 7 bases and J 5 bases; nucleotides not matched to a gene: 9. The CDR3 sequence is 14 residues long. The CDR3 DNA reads TGTGCCAGTAAAGACAGGGGAAGAGAGACTGAAGCTTTCTTT. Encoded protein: CASKDRGRETEAFF.

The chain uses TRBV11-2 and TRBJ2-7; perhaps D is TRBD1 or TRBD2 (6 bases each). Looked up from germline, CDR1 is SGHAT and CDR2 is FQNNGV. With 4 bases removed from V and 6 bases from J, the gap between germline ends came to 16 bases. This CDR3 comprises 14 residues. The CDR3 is CASSSGAGVSEQYF. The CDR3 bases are TGTGCCAGCAGCTCGGGGGCCGGGGTCAGCGAGCAGTACTTC.

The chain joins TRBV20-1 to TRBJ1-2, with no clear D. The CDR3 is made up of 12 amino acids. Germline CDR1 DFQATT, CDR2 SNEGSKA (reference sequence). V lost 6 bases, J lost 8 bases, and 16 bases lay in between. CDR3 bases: TGCAGTGCCCCCAAAGGGAGGGAAGGCTACACCTTC. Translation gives CSAPKGREGYTF.

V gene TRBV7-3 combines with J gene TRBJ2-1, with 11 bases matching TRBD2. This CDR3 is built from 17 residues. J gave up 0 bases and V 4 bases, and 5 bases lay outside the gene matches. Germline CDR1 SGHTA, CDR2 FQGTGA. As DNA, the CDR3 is TGTGCCAGCAGCTCCCCAGGGACTAGCGGCTCCTACAATGAGCAGTTCTTC. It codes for CASSSPGTSGSYNEQFF.

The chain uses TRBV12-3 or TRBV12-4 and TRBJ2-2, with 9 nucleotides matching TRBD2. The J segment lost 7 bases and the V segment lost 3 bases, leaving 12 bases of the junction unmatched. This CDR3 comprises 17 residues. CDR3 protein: CASSFPNRGGANGELFF. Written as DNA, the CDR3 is TGTGCCAGCAGTTTCCCCAACCGCGGGGGGGCAAACGGGGAGCTGTTTTTT.

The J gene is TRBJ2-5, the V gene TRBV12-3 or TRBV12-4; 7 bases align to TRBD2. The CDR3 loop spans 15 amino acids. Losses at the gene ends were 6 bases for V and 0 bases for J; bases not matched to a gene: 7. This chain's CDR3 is CASSPTLANQETQYF. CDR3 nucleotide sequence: TGTGCCAGCAGCCCGACACTAGCGAACCAAGAGACCCAGTACTTC.

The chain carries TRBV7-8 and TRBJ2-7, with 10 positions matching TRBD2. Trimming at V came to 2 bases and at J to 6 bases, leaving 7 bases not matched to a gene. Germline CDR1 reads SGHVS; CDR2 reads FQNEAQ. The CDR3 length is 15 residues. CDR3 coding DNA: TGTGCCAGCAGCTTACTAAGCGGGGGGGCGCGCGAGCAGTACTTC. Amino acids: CASSLLSGGAREQYF.

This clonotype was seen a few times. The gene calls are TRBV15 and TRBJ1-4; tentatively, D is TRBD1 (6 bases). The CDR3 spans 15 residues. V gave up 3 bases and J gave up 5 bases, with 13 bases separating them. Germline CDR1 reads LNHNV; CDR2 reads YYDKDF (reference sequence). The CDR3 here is CATSRSWTANEKLFF. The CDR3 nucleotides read TGTGCCACCAGCAGGTCCTGGACAGCCAATGAAAAACTGTTTTTT.

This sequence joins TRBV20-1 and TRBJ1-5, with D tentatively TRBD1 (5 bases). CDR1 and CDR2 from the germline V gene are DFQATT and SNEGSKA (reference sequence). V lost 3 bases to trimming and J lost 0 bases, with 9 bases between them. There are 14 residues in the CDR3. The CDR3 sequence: CSARRQGSNQPQHF. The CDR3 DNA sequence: TGCAGTGCTAGGCGGCAGGGTAGCAATCAGCCCCAGCATTTT.

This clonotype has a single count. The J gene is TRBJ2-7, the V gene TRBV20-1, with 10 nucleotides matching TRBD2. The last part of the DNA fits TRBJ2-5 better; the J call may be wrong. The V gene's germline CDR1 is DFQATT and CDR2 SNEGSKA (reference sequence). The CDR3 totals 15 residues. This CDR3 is CSVAGASGSQETQYF. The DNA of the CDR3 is TGCAGTGTCGCGGGGGCTAGCGGGAGCCAAGAGACCCAGTACTTC.

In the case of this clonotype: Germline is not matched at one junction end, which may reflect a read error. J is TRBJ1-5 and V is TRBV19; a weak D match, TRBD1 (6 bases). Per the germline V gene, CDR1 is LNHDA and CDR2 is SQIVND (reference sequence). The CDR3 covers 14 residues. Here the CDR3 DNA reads TGTGCCAGTAGTCCAGGGGCAGGGCGTCAGGCCCAGCATTTT. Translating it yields CASSPGAGRQAQHF. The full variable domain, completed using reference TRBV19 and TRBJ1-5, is DGGITQSPKYLFRKEGQNVTLSCEQNLNHDAMYWYRQDPGQGLRLIYYSQIVNDFQKGDIAEGYSVSREKKESFPLTVTSAQKNPTAFYLCASSPGAGRQAQHFGDGTRLSIL.